This T cell receptor (beta chain) was found in a study of blood T cell repertoires in COVID-19. Across the whole study: COVID-19 samples from acute and convalescent phases originated in the United States, Italy and Spain.

Source study methods: The authors estimated nucleated cell counts from reference gene primer amplification. Profiled with immunoSEQ multiplex PCR; TCRdb holds only in-frame clones, not every one. D and trimming come from the DNA, and the V and J calls and clone size come from that table. The sample carries about 54,000 clones, more than 90% recorded once. This CDR3 region has 18 residues. Germline loops: CDR1 LNHDA, CDR2 SQIVND (reference sequence). V shed 4 bases, J shed 0 bases, and the junction held 7 bases outside the gene matches. The sequence came from a man aged 45-65 years with acute or convalescent COVID-19. Sequenced material: peripheral blood. J is TRBJ2-6 and V is TRBV19; 9 nucleotides line up with TRBD1. CDR3 DNA sequence: TGTGCCAGTAGTAGGGACAGGGCAGGGATCTCTGGGGCCAACGTCCTGACTTTC. Translation gives CASSRDRAGISGANVLTF.